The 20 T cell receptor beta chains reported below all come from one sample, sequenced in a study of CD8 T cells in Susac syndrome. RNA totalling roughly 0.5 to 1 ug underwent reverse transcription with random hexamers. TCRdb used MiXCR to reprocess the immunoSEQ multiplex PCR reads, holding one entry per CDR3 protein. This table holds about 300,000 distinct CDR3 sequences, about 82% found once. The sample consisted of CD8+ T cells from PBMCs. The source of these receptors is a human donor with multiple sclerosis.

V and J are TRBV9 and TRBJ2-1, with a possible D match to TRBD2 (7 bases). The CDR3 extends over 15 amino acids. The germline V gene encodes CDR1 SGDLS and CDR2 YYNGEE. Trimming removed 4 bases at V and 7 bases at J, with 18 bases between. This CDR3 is CASSSRGHLRNEQFF. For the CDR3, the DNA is TGTGCCAGCAGCTCGCGGGGGCACCTTAGGAATGAGCAGTTCTTC.

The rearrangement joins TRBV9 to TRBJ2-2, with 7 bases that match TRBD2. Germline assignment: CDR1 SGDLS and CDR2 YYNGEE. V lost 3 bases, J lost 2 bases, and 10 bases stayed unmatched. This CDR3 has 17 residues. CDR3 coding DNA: TGTGCCAGCAGCGCCCCCCCGGGACTACCCAACACCGGGGAGCTGTTTTTT. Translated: CASSAPPGLPNTGELFF.

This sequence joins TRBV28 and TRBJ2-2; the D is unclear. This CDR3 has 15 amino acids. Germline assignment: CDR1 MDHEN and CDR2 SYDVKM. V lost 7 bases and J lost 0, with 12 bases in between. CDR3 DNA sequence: TGTGCCAGCATAGAAGAATTCGCGAACACCGGGGAGCTGTTTTTT. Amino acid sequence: CASIEEFANTGELFF. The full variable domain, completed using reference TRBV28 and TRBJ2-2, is DVKVTQSSRYLVKRTGEKVFLECVQDMDHENMFWYRQDPGLGLRLIYFSYDVKMKEKGDIPEGYSVSREKKERFSLILESASTNQTSMYLCASIEEFANTGELFFGEGSRLTVL.

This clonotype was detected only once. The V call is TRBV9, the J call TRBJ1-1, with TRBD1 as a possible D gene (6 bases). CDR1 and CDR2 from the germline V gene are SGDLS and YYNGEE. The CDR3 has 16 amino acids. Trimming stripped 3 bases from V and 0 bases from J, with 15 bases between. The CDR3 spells CASSAPPGQMNTEAFF. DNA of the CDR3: TGTGCCAGCAGCGCCCCTCCGGGACAAATGAACACTGAAGCTTTCTTT.

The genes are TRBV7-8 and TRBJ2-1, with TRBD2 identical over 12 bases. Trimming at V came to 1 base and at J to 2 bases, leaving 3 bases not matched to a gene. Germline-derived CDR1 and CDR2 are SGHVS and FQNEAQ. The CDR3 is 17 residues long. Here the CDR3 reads CASSLVPSGRAYNEQFF. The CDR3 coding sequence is TGTGCCAGCAGCTTAGTGCCTAGCGGGAGGGCCTACAATGAGCAGTTCTTC.

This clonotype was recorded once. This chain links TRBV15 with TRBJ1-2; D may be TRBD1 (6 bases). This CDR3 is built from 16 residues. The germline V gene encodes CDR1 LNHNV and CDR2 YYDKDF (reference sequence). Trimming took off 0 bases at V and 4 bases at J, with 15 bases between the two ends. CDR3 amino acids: CATSREARQASYGYTF. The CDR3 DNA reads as TGTGCCACCAGCAGAGAGGCTAGACAGGCCTCCTATGGCTACACCTTC.

CDR3 sequence (DNA): TGTGCCAGCAGTTTCACCCAGCGGCACTACAATGAGCAGTTCTTC. It encodes CASSFTQRHYNEQFF. The chain joins TRBV27 to TRBJ2-1; maybe TRBD2 (5 bases). The germline V gene has CDR1 MNHEY and CDR2 SMNVEV (reference sequence). Trimming shortened V by 3 bases and J by 3 bases, and 12 bases separated the two germline ends. The CDR3 length is 15 residues.

In DNA form, the CDR3 reads TGCGCCAGCAGCCAAGGAGACAGGCTGAACACTGAAGCTTTCTTT. It codes for CASSQGDRLNTEAFF. This sequence joins TRBV4-1 and TRBJ1-1; weak D call: TRBD1 (6 bases). The CDR3 contains 15 residues. Germline CDR1 reads MGHRA; CDR2 reads YSYEKL. With 1 base removed from V and 0 bases from J, the gap between germline ends came to 9 bases.

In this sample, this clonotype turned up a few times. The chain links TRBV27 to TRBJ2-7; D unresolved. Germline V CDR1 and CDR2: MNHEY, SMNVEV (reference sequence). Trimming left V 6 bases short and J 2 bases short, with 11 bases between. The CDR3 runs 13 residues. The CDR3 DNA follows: TGTGCCAGCAGAGGCCTAGATGCCTACGAGCAGTACTTC. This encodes CASRGLDAYEQYF.

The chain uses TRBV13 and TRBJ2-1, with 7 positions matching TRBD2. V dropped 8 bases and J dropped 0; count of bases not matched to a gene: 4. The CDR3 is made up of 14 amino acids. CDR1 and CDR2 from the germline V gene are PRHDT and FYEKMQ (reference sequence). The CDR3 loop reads CASSAGISYNEQFF. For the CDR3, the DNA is TGTGCCAGCTCAGCGGGAATCTCCTACAATGAGCAGTTCTTC.

This chain's CDR3 is CASSYRSGSSYNEQFF. For the CDR3, the DNA is TGTGCCAGCAGTTATCGTAGCGGTAGCTCCTACAATGAGCAGTTCTTC. This sequence joins TRBV6-6 and TRBJ2-1, with a possible D match to TRBD2 (6 bases). From germline, CDR1 is MNHNY and CDR2 SVGAGI (reference sequence). The length of the CDR3 is 16 residues. Trimming stripped 3 bases from V and 0 bases from J, with 12 bases between.

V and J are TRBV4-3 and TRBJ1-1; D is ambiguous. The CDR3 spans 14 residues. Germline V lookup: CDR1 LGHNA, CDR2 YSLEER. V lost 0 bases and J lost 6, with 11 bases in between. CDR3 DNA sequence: TGCGCCAGCAGCCAAGATTCCGGGTACTCTGAAGCTTTCTTT. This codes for CASSQDSGYSEAFF.

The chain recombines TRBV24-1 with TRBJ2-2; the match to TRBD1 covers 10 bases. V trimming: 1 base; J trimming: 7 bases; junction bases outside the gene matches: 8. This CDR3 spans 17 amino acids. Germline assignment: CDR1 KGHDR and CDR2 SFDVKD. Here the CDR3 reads CATSDLKGQGTIGELFF. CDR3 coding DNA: TGTGCCACCAGTGATTTAAAGGGACAGGGGACTATCGGGGAGCTGTTTTTT.

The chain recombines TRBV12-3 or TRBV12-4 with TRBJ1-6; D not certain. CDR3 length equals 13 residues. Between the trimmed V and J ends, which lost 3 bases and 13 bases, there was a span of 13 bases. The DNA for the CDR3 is TGTGCCAGCAGTTTGGGCGTCGCCGGGCCCCTCCACTTT. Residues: CASSLGVAGPLHF.

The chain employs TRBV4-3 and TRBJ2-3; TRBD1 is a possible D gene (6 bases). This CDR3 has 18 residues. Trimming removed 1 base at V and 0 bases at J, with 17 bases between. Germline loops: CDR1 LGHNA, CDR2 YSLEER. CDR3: CASSQVAQGLTSTDTQYF. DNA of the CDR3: TGCGCCAGCAGCCAAGTGGCTCAGGGGCTTACTAGCACAGATACGCAGTATTTT.

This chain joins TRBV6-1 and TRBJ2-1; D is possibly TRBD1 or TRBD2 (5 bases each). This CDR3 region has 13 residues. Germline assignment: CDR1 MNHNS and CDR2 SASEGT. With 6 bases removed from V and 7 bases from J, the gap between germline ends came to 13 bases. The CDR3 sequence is CASSENWGNEQFF. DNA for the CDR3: TGTGCCAGCAGCGAGAATTGGGGGAATGAGCAGTTCTTC.

The CDR3 DNA reads as TGTGCCAGCAGCCCCGGGACGGGGGTCGGGGCAGATACGCAGTATTTT. This encodes CASSPGTGVGADTQYF. The chain carries TRBV6-4 and TRBJ2-3; a possible D gene is TRBD2 (6 bases). The CDR3 sequence is 16 residues long. CDR1 and CDR2 (germline): MRHNA, SNTAGT. The V and J ends lost 6 bases and 4 bases respectively, with 20 bases between them.

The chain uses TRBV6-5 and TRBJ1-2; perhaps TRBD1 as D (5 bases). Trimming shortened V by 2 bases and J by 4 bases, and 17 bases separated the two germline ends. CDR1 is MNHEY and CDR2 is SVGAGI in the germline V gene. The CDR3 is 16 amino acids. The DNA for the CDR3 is TGTGCCAGCAGTTACCTTAGGGTGCAGGGTAGCTATGGCTACACCTTC. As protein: CASSYLRVQGSYGYTF.

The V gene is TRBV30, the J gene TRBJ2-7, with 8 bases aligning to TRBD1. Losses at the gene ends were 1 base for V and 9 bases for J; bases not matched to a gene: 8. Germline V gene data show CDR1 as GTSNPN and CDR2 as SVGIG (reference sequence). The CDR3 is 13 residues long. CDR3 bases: TGTGCCTGGAGTGAGGGGACAGGTACGCTGCAGTACTTC. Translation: CAWSEGTGTLQYF. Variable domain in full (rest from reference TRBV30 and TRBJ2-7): SQTIHQWPATLVQPVGSPLSLECTVEGTSNPNLYWYRQAAGRGLQLLFYSVGIGQISSEVPQNLSASRPQDRQFILSSKKLLLSDSGFYLCAWSEGTGTLQYFGPGTRLTVT.

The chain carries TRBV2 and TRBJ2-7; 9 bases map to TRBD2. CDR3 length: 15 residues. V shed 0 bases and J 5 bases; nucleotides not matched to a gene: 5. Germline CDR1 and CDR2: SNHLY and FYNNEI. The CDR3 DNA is TGTGCCAGCAGTGAAGCGGCGGGAGGGCTACACGAGCAGTACTTC. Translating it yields CASSEAAGGLHEQYF.